A selection of T cell receptor beta chains follows, all from one sample in a study of CD8 T cells in ankylosing spondylitis. MiXCR, applied by TCRdb to the 5' RACE reads, yields one record per CDR3 protein. The sample lists around 130,000 distinct CDR3 sequences; more than 6.5% were seen once. The source material was blood, either unsorted or a sorted T cell fraction (not recorded which). The receptors were gathered from a male donor with ankylosing spondylitis or in good health (not recorded which). Each CDR3 is given with its conserved first and last residue. D genes are given only for firm matches. Clone size appears in some rows only: once, few, many, or a class for an expanded clone.

J	size	D	V	length	CDR3	DNA
TRBJ1-2	many	-	TRBV20-1	14	CSARVEGEGGGYTF	TGCAGTGCTAGAGTGGAGGGTGAAGGAGGCGGCTACACCTTC
TRBJ2-7	many	TRBD1	TRBV20-1	13	CSAIGTGVAEQYF	TGCAGTGCTATAGGGACAGGTGTAGCCGAGCAGTACTTC
TRBJ1-1	many	-	TRBV5-1	14	CASSLGVEDTEAFF	TGCGCCAGCAGCTTGGGGGTGGAGGACACTGAAGCTTTCTTT
TRBJ2-5	many	-	TRBV6-5	15	CASSYSFSPYGTQYF	TGTGCCAGCAGTTATTCCTTTTCCCCCTACGGGACCCAGTACTTC
TRBJ2-7	-	TRBD2	TRBV12-3/TRBV12-4	18	CASSLPGLAGGESYEQYF	TGTGCCAGCAGCCTCCCGGGACTAGCGGGGGGGGAATCCTACGAGCAGTACTTC
TRBJ2-1	many	TRBD2	TRBV5-1	15	CASSPGLADYNEQFF	TGCGCCAGCAGCCCCGGACTAGCGGACTACAATGAGCAGTTCTTC
TRBJ1-5	-	TRBD1	TRBV7-9	15	CASSLSGQGNQPQHF	TGTGCCAGCAGCTTATCAGGACAGGGCAATCAGCCCCAGCATTTT
TRBJ2-1	many	-	TRBV12-3/TRBV12-4	11	CASSSGNEQFF	TGTGCCAGCAGTTCCGGTAATGAGCAGTTCTTC
TRBJ1-2	many	-	TRBV7-2	13	CASSPNSAPGYTF	TGTGCCAGCAGCCCCAACTCCGCGCCCGGCTACACCTTC
TRBJ1-3	many	TRBD1	TRBV12-3/TRBV12-4	14	CASSSQGATNTIYF	TGTGCCAGCAGTTCACAGGGGGCAACAAACACCATATATTTT